The present T cell receptor beta chain was sequenced within a study of vaccination and CD4 T cells after COVID-19. About the study: Stimulation used overlapping spike peptides from SARS-CoV-2, HCoV-NL63, HCoV-OC43 and HCoV-229E. Control cultures received a CEFX pool, an HIV-1 Nef pool, or no peptide.

The ends lost 0 bases at V and 6 bases at J; junction bases unmatched: 5. Germline CDR1 SGHNT, CDR2 YYREEE (reference sequence). The CDR3 covers 14 residues. Sequencing of cultured CD4+ T cell DNA used the Oncomine TCR Beta short-read assay. Using its own MiXCR run on the PCR reads, TCRdb lists one record per CDR3 protein. In the table there are over 13,000 distinct CDR3 sequences, roughly half of which are singletons. Stated treatment: roughly nine-day PBMC culture with coronavirus spike peptide pools or control peptides (ViraFEST assay). In this sample, this clonotype turned up a few times. Its antigen is undetermined.

The receptor was derived from a human donor who had recovered from COVID-19. The chain joins TRBV5-4 to TRBJ1-1; 7 positions match TRBD1. The material sequenced was CD4+ T cells from blood, cultured in vitro. The CDR3 is CASSLVTGTAEAFF. CDR3 DNA sequence: TGTGCCAGCAGCTTGGTGACAGGGACCGCTGAAGCTTTCTTT.